The 26 T cell receptor beta chains given below trace back to one sample, sequenced in a study of regulatory and conventional T cells in RAG deficiency. Some clones are missing from TCRdb's copy, which holds only in-frame ones; the method was immunoSEQ multiplex PCR. Of around 30,000 clones detected, around 96% appear once; the ten largest clones hold about 0.17%. Genomic DNA came from blood conventional CD4+ T cells gated CD25-low CD127-high. The data also belong to a second study, concerning regulatory T cells. That study adds: The primer mix had 52 TRBV and 13 TRBJ primers.

The sample taken for sequencing was CD25- CD4+ T cells sorted from blood. The receptors were sampled from a human donor in good health.

The V gene is TRBV5-1, the J gene TRBJ2-7; 10 nucleotides agree with TRBD1. V shed 7 bases and J 4 bases; nucleotides not matched to a gene: 5. The germline CDR1 and CDR2 sequences are SGHRS and YFSETQ. The length of the CDR3 is 13 residues. As DNA, the CDR3 is TGCGCCAGCGTCGGGACAGGGGAATACGAGCAGTACTTC. It yields the protein CASVGTGEYEQYF.

This clone was observed a few times. The rearrangement joins TRBV2 to TRBJ1-5; D gene ambiguous. Trimming left V 5 bases short and J 7 bases short, with 12 bases between. The CDR3 spans 13 residues. CDR1 is SNHLY, CDR2 FYNNEI, per germline. The CDR3 nucleotides are TGTGCCAGCAGTTGGGAGGTGCGGCAGCCCCAGCATTTT. Its translation: CASSWEVRQPQHF.

CDR3 region: CASSGLYSNQPQHF. In nucleotides, the CDR3 is TGCGCCAGCAGTGGGCTTTATAGCAATCAGCCCCAGCATTTT. The rearrangement links TRBV10-1 to TRBJ1-5, with no clear D. This CDR3 is 14 amino acids long. Germline assignment: CDR1 WNHNN and CDR2 SYGVQD (reference sequence). V lost 4 bases, J lost 0 bases, and 7 bases lay in between.

The chain links TRBV9 to TRBJ2-3, with 7 nucleotides matching TRBD2. The CDR3 extends over 16 amino acids. Germline V gene data show CDR1 as SGDLS and CDR2 as YYNGEE. With 3 bases clipped from V and 6 bases from J, the junction kept 13 bases outside the gene matches. The CDR3 reads CASSGGLTLAGDTQYF. In DNA, the CDR3 is TGTGCCAGCAGCGGAGGACTAACCTTAGCGGGCGATACGCAGTATTTT.

The chain employs TRBV6-5 and TRBJ1-1, with D possibly matching TRBD1 (6 bases). CDR3 length: 13 amino acids. V lost 4 bases, J lost 6 bases, and 12 bases lay in between. The germline V gene encodes CDR1 MNHEY and CDR2 SVGAGI. The DNA for the CDR3 is TGTGCCAGCAGTTCCCAACAGGGAGCTGAAGCTTTCTTT. Encoded protein: CASSSQQGAEAFF.

This chain links TRBV11-2 with TRBJ2-7; tentative D call: TRBD1 (5 bases). Germline-derived CDR1 and CDR2 are SGHAT and FQNNGV. CDR3 length equals 14 residues. V was trimmed by 0 bases and J by 6 bases, leaving 12 bases between them. The CDR3 sequence is CASSLEAGQGEQYF. The CDR3 bases are TGTGCCAGCAGCTTAGAGGCAGGGCAAGGCGAGCAGTACTTC.

V gene TRBV29-1 combines with J gene TRBJ2-3; 7 nucleotides match TRBD1. Trimming removed 7 bases from V and 0 bases from J; junction bases left unmatched: 7. The CDR3 is 14 amino acids. Looked up from germline, CDR1 is SQVTM and CDR2 is ANQGSEA. DNA for the CDR3: TGCAGCGCAGCCCCGACAGGGAGCACAGATACGCAGTATTTT. It encodes CSAAPTGSTDTQYF.

There are a few counts of this clone. The chain is built from TRBV28 and TRBJ1-3; 8 bases align to TRBD1. V lost 2 bases to trimming and J lost 0 bases; unmatched junction nucleotides: 12. Germline CDR1 is MDHEN and CDR2 is SYDVKM. CDR3 size: 19 residues. The CDR3 nucleotides read TGTGCCAGCAGTTTAACCCTCGGACAGGGACTTAACTCTGGAAACACCATATATTTT. Its protein is CASSLTLGQGLNSGNTIYF.

The chain combines TRBV4-1 with TRBJ1-5, with D perhaps matching TRBD1 (5 bases). Germline values: CDR1 MGHRA, CDR2 YSYEKL. Between the trimmed V and J ends, which lost 0 bases and 0 bases, there was a span of 12 bases. The CDR3 is made up of 17 amino acids. Written as DNA, the CDR3 is TGCGCCAGCAGCCAAGAGGGGGGACCGGTTAGCAATCAGCCCCAGCATTTT. It codes for CASSQEGGPVSNQPQHF.

The gene calls are TRBV6-5 and TRBJ2-3; maybe TRBD2 (6 bases). V was shortened by 4 bases and J by 2 bases, with 16 bases between the two germline ends. Per the germline V gene, CDR1 is MNHEY and CDR2 is SVGAGI. This CDR3 comprises 16 residues. CDR3 in DNA: TGTGCCAGCAGTTTAAGGTTCGCGGGGCTCACAGATACGCAGTATTTT. Its protein product is CASSLRFAGLTDTQYF.

The rearrangement joins TRBV7-3 to TRBJ1-1; D uncertain. V was trimmed by 2 bases and J by 1 base, leaving 5 bases between them. The CDR3 has 13 amino acids. The germline V gene has CDR1 SGHTA and CDR2 FQGTGA. This chain's CDR3 is CASSLDTNTEAFF. For the CDR3, the DNA is TGTGCCAGCAGCTTAGACACGAACACTGAAGCTTTCTTT.

The V call is TRBV5-1, the J call TRBJ1-4; 10 bases are shared with TRBD1. Trimming removed 3 bases from V and 3 bases from J; junction bases left unmatched: 5. The CDR3 has 16 amino acids. Germline CDR1 SGHRS, CDR2 YFSETQ. The CDR3 here is CASSSGTGVANEKLFF. CDR3 in DNA: TGCGCCAGCAGCTCCGGGACAGGGGTAGCTAATGAAAAACTGTTTTTT.

This chain joins TRBV11-2 and TRBJ1-1; D not certain. Germline CDR1 and CDR2: SGHAT and FQNNGV. The V end was cut by 5 bases, the J end by 4 bases, with 20 bases between. The CDR3 sequence is 16 residues long. CDR3 DNA sequence: TGTGCCAGCAGCCCCATGGCGGGGAAGGTCCGCACTGAAGCTTTCTTT. It is translated as CASSPMAGKVRTEAFF.

CDR3 DNA: TGTGCCAGCAGTTCACCGGACAGGTGGAACACCGGGGAGCTGTTTTTT. Residues: CASSSPDRWNTGELFF. The chain carries TRBV6-5 and TRBJ2-2; 7 positions agree with TRBD1. Unmatched junction bases numbered 6, after V lost 4 bases and J lost 1 base. The CDR3 spans 16 residues. Germline loops: CDR1 MNHEY, CDR2 SVGAGI.

The CDR3 here is CASSERGYEQYF. CDR3 nucleotide sequence: TGTGCCAGCAGTGAACGAGGCTACGAGCAGTACTTC. The chain is built from TRBV2 and TRBJ2-7, with D uncertain. Trimming left V 2 bases short and J 3 bases short, with 5 bases between. CDR1 and CDR2 from the germline V gene are SNHLY and FYNNEI. The CDR3 is 12 residues long.

This clone was counted once. J is TRBJ1-1 and V is TRBV7-3; 11 bases agree with TRBD1. The CDR3 has 13 residues. CDR1 and CDR2 from the germline V gene are SGHTA and FQGTGA. V lost 6 bases and J lost 5; bases outside the gene matches: 2. The CDR3 coding sequence is TGTGCCAGCAGGGGGACAGGGGGAACTGAAGCTTTCTTT. Protein product: CASRGTGGTEAFF. The entire variable domain, with the rest obtained from reference TRBV7-3 and TRBJ1-1, is as follows: GAGVSQTPSNKVTEKGKYVELRCDPISGHTALYWYRQSLGQGPEFLIYFQGTGAADDSGLPNDRFFAVRPEGSVSTLKIQRTERGDSAVYLCASRGTGGTEAFFGQGTRLTVV.

This clone came up once. The chain combines TRBV7-9 with TRBJ1-3; D perhaps matches TRBD1 (5 bases). Between the trimmed V and J ends, which lost 5 bases and 5 bases, there was a span of 16 bases. CDR1 is SEHNR, CDR2 FQNEAQ, per germline (reference sequence). The CDR3 is 15 amino acids. The CDR3 DNA sequence: TGTGCCAGCAGCCTGGGTCGGGGGATGAGAAACACCATATATTTT. It translates to CASSLGRGMRNTIYF.

J is TRBJ2-5 and V is TRBV5-4; 8 positions match TRBD2. Germline V gene data show CDR1 as SGHNT and CDR2 as YYREEE (reference sequence). The CDR3 loop spans 16 amino acids. The trim removed 2 bases at V and 5 bases at J, leaving 11 bases unmatched. The CDR3 is CASSFSGGGSHETQYF. The CDR3 DNA follows: TGTGCCAGCAGCTTTTCTGGCGGGGGGTCTCATGAGACCCAGTACTTC.

This clone was observed once. The CDR3 sequence: CASSLQGDYEQYF. The CDR3 DNA follows: TGTGCCAGCAGCCTACAGGGGGACTACGAGCAGTACTTC. The gene calls are TRBV6-5 and TRBJ2-7; TRBD1 aligns across 8 bases. The CDR3 is 13 residues long. CDR1 is MNHEY and CDR2 is SVGAGI in the germline V gene. V was pared by 6 bases and J by 3 bases, with 4 bases of the junction left unmatched.

As concerns this clone: A junction boundary mismatches the germline segment, possibly from a read error. This sample includes further DNA sequences coding for the same CDR3. The V gene is TRBV6-6, the J gene TRBJ2-7; possibly TRBD2 for D (6 bases). The CDR3 is made up of 13 amino acids. In germline, CDR1 is MNHNY, CDR2 SVGAGI (reference sequence). Here the CDR3 reads CASSLRDSYEQYF. CDR3 DNA sequence: TGTGCCAGCAGTCTTCGGGACTCCTACGAGCAGTACTTT.

The V call is TRBV6-6, the J call TRBJ1-5; TRBD1 is a possible D gene (5 bases). Germline values: CDR1 MNHNY, CDR2 SVGAGI (reference sequence). The CDR3 is 16 amino acids. The V end was cut by 0 bases, the J end by 0 bases, with 9 bases between. The CDR3 bases are TGTGCCAGCAGTTACTCGGATGACAGTAGCAATCAGCCCCAGCATTTT. Translating it yields CASSYSDDSSNQPQHF.

The V and J genes are TRBV9 and TRBJ2-1; 10 bases are shared with TRBD1. The CDR3 spans 14 residues. V lost 4 bases, J lost 4 bases, and 2 bases stayed unmatched. Germline V gene lookup returns CDR1 SGDLS and CDR2 YYNGEE. CDR3 nucleotides: TGTGCCAGCAGCCCGGGACAGGGGTACAATGAGCAGTTCTTC. Translating it yields CASSPGQGYNEQFF.

This clone was recorded only once. V usage is TRBV2 and J usage is TRBJ2-5, with TRBD2 as a possible D gene (6 bases). The J call may be faulty, since TRBJ2-7 better matches the DNA end. Germline V gives CDR1 SNHLY, CDR2 FYNNEI. The CDR3 is 13 amino acids. The CDR3 DNA reads as TGTGCCAGCAGGCTTAGGAGGGGCTACGAGCAGTACTTC. As protein: CASRLRRGYEQYF.

This chain uses TRBV6-1 with TRBJ2-7; unclear D gene. The CDR3 runs to 13 residues. The V gene lost 4 bases and the J gene lost 3 bases, with 10 bases spanning the gap. The germline CDR1 and CDR2 sequences are MNHNS and SASEGT. The DNA for the CDR3 is TGTGCCAGCAGTGTTGCTACTATCTACGAGCAGTACTTC. Amino acid sequence: CASSVATIYEQYF.

The rearrangement joins TRBV6-5 to TRBJ1-3; 10 nucleotides align to TRBD1. Germline loops: CDR1 MNHEY, CDR2 SVGAGI. The CDR3 contains 15 residues. Trimming at V came to 7 bases and at J to 4 bases, leaving 7 bases not matched to a gene. Written as DNA, the CDR3 is TGTGCCAGCACATGGGACAGGGGCTCAGGAAACACCATATATTTT. This translates into CASTWDRGSGNTIYF.

V gene TRBV7-2 combines with J gene TRBJ1-4; unclear D gene. CDR3 size: 14 residues. The germline V gene encodes CDR1 SGHTA and CDR2 FQGNSA. Trimming removed 4 bases from V and 8 bases from J, with 14 bases in between. Here the CDR3 DNA reads TGTGCCAGCAGCTCTATCCGGGGTTCCGAAAAACTGTTTTTT. Residues: CASSSIRGSEKLFF.